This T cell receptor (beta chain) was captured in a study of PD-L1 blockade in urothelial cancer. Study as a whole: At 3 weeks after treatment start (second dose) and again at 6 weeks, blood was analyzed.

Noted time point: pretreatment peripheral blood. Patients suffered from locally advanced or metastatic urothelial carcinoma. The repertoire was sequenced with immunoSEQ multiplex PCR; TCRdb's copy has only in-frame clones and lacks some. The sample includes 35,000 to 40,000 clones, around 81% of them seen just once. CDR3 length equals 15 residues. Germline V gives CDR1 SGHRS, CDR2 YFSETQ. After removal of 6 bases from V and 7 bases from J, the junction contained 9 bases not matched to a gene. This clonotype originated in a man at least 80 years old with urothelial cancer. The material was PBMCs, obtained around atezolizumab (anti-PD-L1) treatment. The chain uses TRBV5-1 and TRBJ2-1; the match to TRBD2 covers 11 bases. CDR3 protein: CASKIGSGRGNEQFF. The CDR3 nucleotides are TGCGCCAGCAAGATCGGTAGCGGGAGGGGGAATGAGCAGTTCTTC.